This TCR beta chain derives from a study of T cell repertoires in cytomegalovirus infection. On this clonotype itself: Antigen unknown.

This CDR3 comprises 16 residues. CDR1 is DFQATT, CDR2 SNEGSKA, per germline (reference sequence). V was pared by 0 bases and J by 7 bases, with 10 bases of the junction left unmatched. TCRdb reprocessed the reads with MiXCR, giving one entry per CDR3 protein. The sample has 600,000 to 700,000 distinct CDR3 sequences, around a third seen once. This receptor was identified in a human donor in good health (CMV status not recorded). Some clones in this sample may be carry-over from other donors' samples. V and J are TRBV20-1 and TRBJ1-5, with 9 bases identical to TRBD1. Sequencing used cultured PBMCs, obtained from culture after CMV antigen stimulation. The CDR3 DNA reads TGCAGTGCTAGAGATTGGGACAGGGAGGCGAGCCAGCCCCAGCATTTT. Translated, it gives CSARDWDREASQPQHF.